The 29 T cell receptor beta chains below come from one sample, sequenced in a study of beta chain features in type 1 diabetes. The sequenced template was cDNA made from the entire isolated RNA. The method was immunoSEQ multiplex PCR; TCRdb's version includes in-frame clones alone and lacks a portion of them. The profile covers over 120,000 clones, with 9.2% appearing a single time and 0.68% taken by the ten largest. Sequencing used central memory CD4+ T cells from blood. These receptors came from a man younger than 35 in good health.

This chain joins TRBV11-2 and TRBJ2-1; TRBD1 matches 11 bases. CDR3 length: 18 amino acids. V lost 3 bases and J lost 0; bases outside the gene matches: 7. CDR1 and CDR2 from the germline V gene are SGHAT and FQNNGV. The CDR3 region has the DNA TGTGCCAGCAGCTTTTGGACAGGGGGCCTTCTCTCCTACAATGAGCAGTTCTTC. Protein product: CASSFWTGGLLSYNEQFF.

This clone was found a few times. The chain recombines TRBV7-2 with TRBJ2-7; TRBD2 might be the D (5 bases). The CDR3 runs to 16 residues. V dropped 1 base and J dropped 6 bases, with 19 bases sitting between them. Germline assignment: CDR1 SGHTA and CDR2 FQGNSA. The CDR3, as DNA: TGTGCCAGCAGCTTAGGATCCAGCGGCGGTCTGTCCGAGCAGTACTTC. Its protein is CASSLGSSGGLSEQYF.

This clone was seen a handful of times. In DNA, the CDR3 is TGTGCCAGCAGTAAGACCCGGGATGACTATGGCTACACCTTC. It yields the protein CASSKTRDDYGYTF. V is TRBV6-4 and J is TRBJ1-2; D is uncertain. V lost 5 bases to trimming and J lost 3 bases, with 13 bases between them. The CDR3 covers 14 residues. Germline-derived CDR1 and CDR2 are MRHNA and SNTAGT.

This clone was found a few times. The J gene is TRBJ2-3, the V gene TRBV4-1, with 9 bases aligning to TRBD2. V shed 1 base and J 4 bases; nucleotides not matched to a gene: 6. This CDR3 is 16 amino acids long. From germline, CDR1 is MGHRA and CDR2 YSYEKL. The CDR3 loop reads CASSQAAGGRADTQYF. CDR3 sequence (DNA): TGCGCCAGCAGCCAAGCCGCGGGGGGGCGGGCAGATACGCAGTATTTT.

This clone was seen more than once but under ten times. The gene calls are TRBV2 and TRBJ1-6, with D possibly matching TRBD1 (6 bases). The CDR3 totals 14 residues. The germline V gene encodes CDR1 SNHLY and CDR2 FYNNEI. Trimming stripped 4 bases from V and 7 bases from J, with 11 bases between. The CDR3 DNA reads as TGTGCCAGCAGTGTCCAGGGGCGAAATTCACCCCTCCACTTT. This sequence encodes CASSVQGRNSPLHF.

The chain carries TRBV6-4 and TRBJ2-1; 11 positions match TRBD2. With 4 bases clipped from V and 6 bases from J, the junction kept 8 bases outside the gene matches. Germline CDR1 and CDR2: MRHNA and SNTAGT. The length of the CDR3 is 16 residues. CDR3 amino acids: CASSVSSGGSFNEQFF. As DNA, the CDR3 is TGTGCCAGCAGTGTTTCTAGCGGGGGGTCTTTCAATGAGCAGTTCTTC.

This clone was seen a handful of times. This chain joins TRBV4-3 and TRBJ1-2; tentative D call: TRBD1 (5 bases). Trimming stripped 0 bases from V and 7 bases from J, with 12 bases between. CDR1 and CDR2 from the germline V gene are LGHNA and YSLEER. The CDR3 is made up of 14 amino acids. Written as DNA, the CDR3 is TGCGCCAGCAGCCAAGACAGGGTTAATCGTGGCTACACCTTC. This sequence encodes CASSQDRVNRGYTF.

The chain links TRBV19 to TRBJ1-2; TRBD1 matches 10 bases. The CDR3 runs to 14 residues. The ends lost 7 bases at V and 8 bases at J; junction bases unmatched: 10. CDR1 and CDR2 (germline): LNHDA, SQIVND (reference sequence). CDR3 DNA: TGTGCCAGTAACACGAGACAGGGGGCGACAGGCTACACCTTC. This sequence encodes CASNTRQGATGYTF.

The V gene is TRBV7-6, the J gene TRBJ2-1, with a weak D call TRBD1 (6 bases). Germline V gene sequence: CDR1 SGHVS, CDR2 FNYEAQ. The CDR3 is 14 amino acids. V gave up 5 bases and J gave up 4 bases, with 12 bases separating them. CDR3 in DNA: TGTGCCAGCAGCCCTAATAGGGGGTACAATGAGCAGTTCTTC. Its translation: CASSPNRGYNEQFF. Combining the CDR3 with reference TRBV7-6 and TRBJ2-1 gives the whole variable domain GAGVSQSPRYKVTKRGQDVALRCDPISGHVSLYWYRQALGQGPEFLTYFNYEAQQDKSGLPNDRFSAERPEGSISTLTIQRTEQRDSAMYRCASSPNRGYNEQFFGPGTRLTVL.

This clone was observed a handful of times. The chain uses TRBV9 and TRBJ2-3, with TRBD2 matching over 10 bases. There are 16 residues in the CDR3. V lost 2 bases and J lost 2; bases outside the gene matches: 5. CDR1 is SGDLS, CDR2 YYNGEE, per germline. The CDR3 reads CASSVRAGGLTDTQYF. CDR3 bases: TGTGCCAGCAGCGTGAGAGCGGGGGGGCTCACAGATACGCAGTATTTT.

This clone was recorded once. The rearrangement links TRBV18 to TRBJ1-4, with a possible D match to TRBD1 (6 bases). The CDR3 is 15 residues long. Trimming removed 2 bases from V and 6 bases from J, with 13 bases in between. Germline V lookup: CDR1 KGHSH, CDR2 LQKENI. CDR3 amino acids: CASSPARTDHEKLFF. CDR3 coding DNA: TGTGCCAGCTCACCAGCGCGGACAGATCATGAAAAACTGTTTTTT.

This clone was observed a handful of times. V and J are TRBV2 and TRBJ2-3; tentatively, D is TRBD2 (7 bases). The CDR3 consists of 16 residues. CDR1 and CDR2 (germline): SNHLY, FYNNEI. V was clipped by 6 bases and J by 3 bases, with 19 bases between them. Here the CDR3 reads CASRVRGGRLTDTQYF. The CDR3 DNA is TGTGCCAGCAGGGTACGCGGGGGCCGATTAACAGATACGCAGTATTTT.

This clone has only a few counts. J is TRBJ2-1 and V is TRBV5-1; D unclear. V was clipped by 1 base and J by 4 bases, with 15 bases between them. There are 16 residues in the CDR3. Germline V gene sequence: CDR1 SGHRS, CDR2 YFSETQ. Written as DNA, the CDR3 is TGCGCCAGCAGCTTGCGGTTCAGCGTCCAATACAATGAGCAGTTCTTC. It codes for CASSLRFSVQYNEQFF.

This clone was counted a few times. This chain's CDR3 is CASSLWTSGGIDEQYF. Here the CDR3 DNA reads TGTGCCAGCAGCCTATGGACTAGCGGGGGGATCGACGAGCAGTACTTC. The chain couples TRBV7-2 to TRBJ2-7; 14 nucleotides match TRBD2. The germline CDR1 and CDR2 sequences are SGHTA and FQGNSA. The trim removed 5 bases at V and 5 bases at J, leaving 8 bases unmatched. The CDR3 contains 16 residues.

The chain links TRBV30 to TRBJ2-7, with 8 bases identical to TRBD1. Germline assignment: CDR1 GTSNPN and CDR2 SVGIG (reference sequence). The V segment lost 1 base and the J segment 7 bases; nucleotides outside the gene matches: 3. This CDR3 spans 12 amino acids. The CDR3 nucleotides are TGTGCCTGGAGTGGGACAGGGTTTGAGCAGTACTTC. It specifies CAWSGTGFEQYF. Combining the CDR3 with reference TRBV30 and TRBJ2-7 gives the whole variable domain SQTIHQWPATLVQPVGSPLSLECTVEGTSNPNLYWYRQAAGRGLQLLFYSVGIGQISSEVPQNLSASRPQDRQFILSSKKLLLSDSGFYLCAWSGTGFEQYFGPGTRLTVT.

This clone was detected only a few times. CDR3 nucleotide sequence: TGTGCCAGCAGCGTAGGACCCGGGGGGGCCGACACCGGGGAGCTGTTTTTT. Residues: CASSVGPGGADTGELFF. This chain links TRBV9 with TRBJ2-2; 8 bases align to TRBD2. The length of the CDR3 is 17 residues. J lost 3 bases, V lost 0 bases, and 7 bases had no gene match. In germline, CDR1 is SGDLS, CDR2 YYNGEE.

The table lists this clone with a few counts. The chain combines TRBV2 with TRBJ2-3; tentatively, D is TRBD1 (6 bases). This CDR3 comprises 14 residues. In germline, CDR1 is SNHLY, CDR2 FYNNEI. Trimming cost V 8 bases and J 6 bases, with 18 bases left between them. CDR3 residues: CASGGPIRTDTQYF. The CDR3 nucleotides read TGTGCCAGCGGGGGCCCGATTCGGACTGATACGCAGTATTTT.

CDR3 amino acids: CASSRTGDEKLFF. Written as DNA, the CDR3 is TGTGCCAGCAGCCGGACAGGGGATGAAAAACTGTTTTTT. This chain joins TRBV7-2 and TRBJ1-4; 9 bases map to TRBD1. The CDR3 contains 13 residues. V lost 5 bases and J lost 6; bases outside the gene matches: 1. Germline V gives CDR1 SGHTA, CDR2 FQGNSA.

The V and J genes are TRBV7-2 and TRBJ1-6; D perhaps matches TRBD1 (6 bases). The germline CDR1 and CDR2 sequences are SGHTA and FQGNSA. This CDR3 contains 17 residues. Trimming took off 0 bases at V and 7 bases at J, with 16 bases between the two ends. CDR3 sequence (DNA): TGTGCCAGCAGCTTAGCCCCGGGACAATCGGCGAATTCACCCCTCCACTTT. This sequence encodes CASSLAPGQSANSPLHF. Filled out from reference TRBV7-2 and TRBJ1-6, the complete variable domain reads GAGVSQSPSNKVTEKGKDVELRCDPISGHTALYWYRQSLGQGLEFLIYFQGNSAPDKSGLPSDRFSAERTGGSVSTLTIQRTQQEDSAVYLCASSLAPGQSANSPLHFGNGTRLTVT.

The chain joins TRBV15 to TRBJ2-1; D remains ambiguous. V was cut by 8 bases and J by 0 bases, with 8 bases left in between. The CDR3 has 13 amino acids. Germline-derived CDR1 and CDR2 are LNHNV and YYDKDF (reference sequence). The CDR3 protein is CATVTSSYNEQFF. As DNA, the CDR3 is TGTGCCACCGTTACAAGCTCCTACAATGAGCAGTTCTTC.

V and J are TRBV5-6 and TRBJ2-7; the match to TRBD2 covers 11 bases. The CDR3 spans 14 residues. The germline CDR1 and CDR2 sequences are SGHDT and YYEEEE. The junction had 4 bases not matched to a gene; V was cut back by 1 base and J by 7 bases. In DNA, the CDR3 is TGTGCCAGCAGCTTGTTAGCGGGGGGGCGGGAGCAGTACTTC. Translation: CASSLLAGGREQYF.

This chain links TRBV2 with TRBJ1-5; 7 bases are a match to TRBD1. The trim removed 7 bases at V and 7 bases at J, leaving 7 bases unmatched. Germline V gene sequence: CDR1 SNHLY, CDR2 FYNNEI. This CDR3 has 13 amino acids. The CDR3 is CASNDREGQPQHF. Written as DNA, the CDR3 is TGTGCCAGCAATGACAGGGAGGGACAGCCCCAGCATTTT. Full variable domain (rest looked up from reference TRBV2 and TRBJ1-5): EPEVTQTPSHQVTQMGQEVILRCVPISNHLYFYWYRQILGQKVEFLVSFYNNEISEKSEIFDDQFSVERPDGSNFTLKIRSTKLEDSAMYFCASNDREGQPQHFGDGTRLSIL.

This clone was seen many times. The chain uses TRBV4-1 and TRBJ1-3, with unresolved D. The V gene's germline CDR1 is MGHRA and CDR2 YSYEKL. The V and J ends lost 3 bases and 0 bases respectively, with 21 bases between them. The CDR3 sequence is 19 residues long. The CDR3 nucleotides read TGCGCCAGCAGCCAGGCCCCGGGCCTCGGGAAAAACTCTGGAAACACCATATATTTT. Its translation is CASSQAPGLGKNSGNTIYF.

V usage is TRBV11-1 and J usage is TRBJ2-1, with 10 positions matching TRBD2. CDR1 SGHAT and CDR2 FQDESV come from the germline V gene (reference sequence). J was trimmed by 7 bases and V by 1 base; bases with no gene match: 7. This CDR3 comprises 16 residues. The CDR3 spells CASSLDGAGGRNEQFF. The CDR3 DNA reads TGTGCCAGCAGCTTAGACGGAGCGGGGGGGCGGAATGAGCAGTTCTTC.

The J gene is TRBJ1-2, the V gene TRBV14; possible D gene TRBD1, 5 bases. Germline assignment: CDR1 SGHDN and CDR2 FVKESK. CDR3 length equals 15 residues. The V end lost 4 bases, the J end lost 0 bases, and 12 bases lay between the germline ends. The CDR3 DNA reads TGTGCCAGCAGCCCCAGGGTGTCCACTAACTATGGCTACACCTTC. It specifies CASSPRVSTNYGYTF.

The chain links TRBV7-2 to TRBJ2-7; 12 bases are a match to TRBD2. The CDR3 has 15 amino acids. Germline V gene data show CDR1 as SGHTA and CDR2 as FQGNSA. After removal of 6 bases from V and 7 bases from J, the junction contained 10 bases not matched to a gene. The DNA for the CDR3 is TGTGCCAGCAGGGCTAGCGGGGGGGCCTCAAGAGAGCAGTACTTC. Its translation is CASRASGGASREQYF.

CDR3 sequence: CASSQALLAGVVETQYF. The CDR3 bases are TGCGCCAGCAGCCAAGCCCTATTAGCGGGGGTTGTAGAGACCCAGTACTTC. The rearrangement uses TRBV4-1 and TRBJ2-5, with TRBD2 matching 9 bases. CDR1 is MGHRA and CDR2 is YSYEKL in the germline V gene. The CDR3 runs 17 residues. V was clipped by 1 base and J by 4 bases; unmatched bases: 10.

The J gene is TRBJ2-5, the V gene TRBV11-2; D is unclear. V was trimmed by 7 bases and J by 6 bases, leaving 15 bases between them. CDR1 SGHAT and CDR2 FQNNGV come from the germline V gene. The length of the CDR3 is 13 residues. The CDR3 here is CASKTLARQTQYF. The CDR3 DNA is TGTGCCAGCAAGACTTTGGCGAGGCAGACCCAGTACTTC.

This clone was detected many times. This sequence joins TRBV18 and TRBJ2-7; 8 bases are shared with TRBD2. The germline CDR1 and CDR2 sequences are KGHSH and LQKENI. The trim removed 3 bases at V and 7 bases at J, leaving 2 bases unmatched. The CDR3 has 12 amino acids. CDR3: CASSPSGGEQYF. The CDR3 DNA follows: TGTGCCAGCTCACCGTCGGGGGGGGAGCAGTACTTC.